This T cell receptor (beta chain) came from a study of vaccination effects on CD4 cells after COVID-19. The study, taken as a whole, reports: Marked clonal contraction was seen in infection- and vaccine-induced clones late after vaccination.

Before sequencing took place, the ViraFEST assay used viral peptide pools to expand antigen-specific CD4+ T cells. Investigators separated out CD4+ T cells once around nine days of culture had passed. Among the vaccine recipients, none had a prior SARS-CoV-2 infection, and nucleocapsid antibodies were negative. Half of the medium was exchanged for IL-2 medium on both days 3 and 7. Details on this clone: What it recognizes is unknown.

This CDR3 spans 15 amino acids. The germline V gene has CDR1 SEHNR and CDR2 FQNEAQ (reference sequence). Sequenced by immunoSEQ multiplex PCR; TCRdb stores in-frame clones only, minus some. The table has 20,000 to 25,000 clones, roughly 70% seen once. This sequence joins TRBV7-9 and TRBJ1-1, with 8 bases that match TRBD1. The source material was CD4+ T cells from PBMCs cultured with HCoV-NL63 spike peptides, sampled before COVID-19 vaccination. The receptor's source is a human donor who received a COVID-19 vaccine. The CDR3 region is CATSPPGGFYTEAFF. The CDR3, as DNA: TGTGCTACCAGCCCCCCAGGGGGCTTTTACACTGAAGCTTTCTTT.